These 17 T cell receptor beta chains originate from one sample sequenced in a study of Graves' ophthalmopathy and Graves' hyperthyroidism. For repertoire sequencing, the TCR beta CDR3 regions were amplified from RNA transcripts. First-round RT-PCR used HTBI primers; second-round multiplex PCR followed. Via MiXCR, TCRdb re-called the multiplex PCR reads, giving one row per CDR3 protein. There are around 670,000 distinct CDR3 sequences in the sample; roughly 40% occur only once, and 44% lies in the top ten. Sequenced material: peripheral blood. These receptors were collected from an adult man with Graves' ophthalmopathy.

Of note for this clonotype: One junction end does not reproduce the germline sequence, and a read error may be involved. V gene TRBV25-1 combines with J gene TRBJ1-2, with a possible D match to TRBD1 (5 bases). The CDR3 sequence is 15 residues long. Germline assignment: CDR1 MGHDK and CDR2 SYGVNS. The CDR3 loop is CASSLATDRGYGCTF. As DNA, the CDR3 is TGTGCCAGCAGCTTGGCGACAGATAGGGGCTATGGCTGCACCTTC.

As regards this clonotype: One end of the junction fails to match germline, which may point to a read error. The chain employs TRBV5-1 and TRBJ2-6; D is unclear. CDR1 is SGHRS, CDR2 YFSETQ, per germline. The length of the CDR3 is 15 residues. The CDR3 DNA sequence: TGCGCCAGCAGCCCTCAACTCTCTGGGGTCAACGTCCTGACTTTC. Protein: CASSPQLSGVNVLTF.

In this sample, this clonotype turned up many times. The J gene is TRBJ2-5, the V gene TRBV7-6; a possible D gene is TRBD1 (5 bases). Germline values: CDR1 SGHVS, CDR2 FNYEAQ. The CDR3 consists of 13 residues. Trimming left V 4 bases short and J 5 bases short, with 11 bases between. CDR3 DNA sequence: TGTGCCAGCAGCTCCCCCCAGGGCGAGACCCAGTACTTC. Translation gives CASSSPQGETQYF.

This chain connects TRBV5-1 to TRBJ1-5; 7 nucleotides align to TRBD1. The length of the CDR3 is 16 residues. The germline V gene has CDR1 SGHRS and CDR2 YFSETQ. Trimming removed 5 bases from V and 3 bases from J; junction bases left unmatched: 11. CDR3 bases: TGCGCCAGCAGGGTCTCTCAGGACAGGAACAATCAGCCCCAGCATTTT. It encodes CASRVSQDRNNQPQHF. Complete variable domain (other parts from reference TRBV5-1 and TRBJ1-5): KAGVTQTPRYLIKTRGQQVTLSCSPISGHRSVSWYQQTPGQGLQFLFEYFSETQRNKGNFPGRFSGRQFSNSRSEMNVSTLELGDSALYLCASRVSQDRNNQPQHFGDGTRLSIL.

This clonotype was detected ten times or more. The chain links TRBV20-1 to TRBJ2-7, with a weak D call TRBD1 (6 bases). Trimming removed 8 bases from V and 2 bases from J, with 10 bases in between. Germline CDR1 DFQATT, CDR2 SNEGSKA (reference sequence). CDR3 length equals 11 residues. DNA of the CDR3: TGCAGTCACACAGGGACCTACGAGCAGTACTTC. This gives the protein CSHTGTYEQYF.

The CDR3 sequence is CASSYSWTGAAPYGYTF. The CDR3 coding sequence is TGTGCCAGCAGTTACTCGTGGACAGGGGCCGCCCCCTATGGCTACACCTTC. This sequence joins TRBV6-6 and TRBJ1-2, with 9 nucleotides matching TRBD1. Looked up from germline, CDR1 is MNHNY and CDR2 is SVGAGI (reference sequence). The V segment lost 0 bases and the J segment 4 bases; nucleotides outside the gene matches: 9. The CDR3 totals 17 residues.

The CDR3 loop is CASSIGGRWSEQYF. The DNA for the CDR3 is TGTGCCAGTAGTATAGGGGGTAGATGGAGCGAGCAGTACTTC. The V call is TRBV19, the J call TRBJ2-7; unclear D gene. CDR3 length equals 14 residues. Trimming took 1 base from V and 6 from J, leaving 13 bases between them. Germline CDR1 is LNHDA and CDR2 is SQIVND (reference sequence).

Comments on this clonotype: No conserved phenylalanine or tryptophan is present at the end of the CDR3, so a read error is the likely explanation. No DNA is shown, since the ends of the CDR3 on it are uncertain; the CDR3 is the one TCRdb lists. This chain joins TRBV24-1 and TRBJ2-7; TRBD1 is the table's D call and was not checked against the DNA. The CDR3 has 12 residues if both end residues are counted. Germline CDR1 reads KGHDR; CDR2 reads SFDVKD. The CDR3 protein is CATSDLSQGANT.

The chain carries TRBV29-1 and TRBJ2-6, with TRBD1 identical over 8 bases. CDR1 is SQVTM and CDR2 is ANQGSEA in the germline V gene. V lost 7 bases to trimming and J lost 16 bases; unmatched junction nucleotides: 9. The CDR3 length is 11 residues. The CDR3 DNA sequence: TGCAGCGAACAGGGGGTCAGTTCACTGACTTTC. This encodes CSEQGVSSLTF.

The chain recombines TRBV29-1 with TRBJ1-4; TRBD1 might be the D (6 bases). Germline CDR1 is SQVTM and CDR2 is ANQGSEA. CDR3 length: 15 residues. V lost 4 bases and J 5 bases, leaving 17 bases between the germline ends. CDR3 coding DNA: TGCAGCGTTGGGTACGAGGGGGTTAGCAATGAAAAACTGTTTTTT. This translates into CSVGYEGVSNEKLFF.

This clonotype showed up just a few times. V is TRBV5-1 and J is TRBJ2-7; 10 bases agree with TRBD1. The CDR3 is 16 amino acids. The J segment lost 3 bases and the V segment lost 4 bases, leaving 10 bases of the junction unmatched. Germline CDR1 SGHRS, CDR2 YFSETQ. This CDR3 reads CASSLWGQGNNYEQYF. The CDR3 region has the DNA TGCGCCAGCAGCCTATGGGGACAGGGGAATAACTACGAGCAGTACTTC.

This chain uses TRBV30 with TRBJ2-5; maybe TRBD2 (5 bases). V shed 0 bases and J shed 0 bases, with 11 bases lying between them. CDR1 is GTSNPN and CDR2 is SVGIG in the germline V gene (reference sequence). The CDR3 runs to 15 residues. In DNA form, the CDR3 reads TGTGCCTGGAGTGTACTGGGAGTTTACCAAGAGACCCAGTACTTC. It translates to CAWSVLGVYQETQYF.

This clonotype showed up many times. The rearrangement uses TRBV25-1 and TRBJ1-4; no definite D call. Per the germline V gene, CDR1 is MGHDK and CDR2 is SYGVNS. The V and J ends lost 1 base and 5 bases respectively, with 11 bases between them. The CDR3 has 15 residues. CDR3 nucleotides: TGTGCCAGCAGTGAATGGACTACGCAGAATGAAAAACTGTTTTTT. Encoded protein: CASSEWTTQNEKLFF.

This clonotype was counted a few times. The chain joins TRBV6-5 to TRBJ1-5; D is undetermined. The V and J ends lost 4 bases and 8 bases respectively, with 12 bases between them. This CDR3 is 13 amino acids long. The germline gives CDR1 MNHEY, CDR2 SVGAGI. The CDR3 DNA reads as TGTGCCAGCAGTTCTGGACTCTTGGAGCCCCAGCATTTT. Its translation is CASSSGLLEPQHF.

The chain has TRBV29-1 and TRBJ2-7, with 9 positions matching TRBD1. This CDR3 contains 14 residues. Germline-derived CDR1 and CDR2 are SQVTM and ANQGSEA. The V and J ends lost 5 bases and 3 bases, in that order; junction bases with no gene match: 8. Here the CDR3 reads CSVLSRQGVYEQYF. CDR3 nucleotide sequence: TGCAGCGTTTTAAGTCGACAGGGGGTCTACGAGCAGTACTTC.

This clonotype was picked up one time. Just one base apart from a much larger clone, this may be a read error. V is TRBV7-6 and J is TRBJ1-1, with TRBD1 matching over 7 bases. The CDR3 contains 13 residues. The germline V gene has CDR1 SGHVS and CDR2 FNYEAQ. The V and J ends lost 5 bases and 6 bases, in that order; junction bases with no gene match: 6. DNA for the CDR3: TGTGCCAGCAGCGATAACAGGGGCGCTGAAGCTTTCTTT. It translates to CASSDNRGAEAFF.

The chain joins TRBV20-1 to TRBJ1-5; maybe TRBD1 (6 bases). The V and J ends lost 6 bases and 0 bases respectively, with 15 bases between them. CDR1 DFQATT and CDR2 SNEGSKA come from the germline V gene (reference sequence). The CDR3 totals 15 residues. The DNA for the CDR3 is TGCAGTGCCATCTATTCGACAGGTAGCAATCAGCCCCAGCATTTT. Encoded protein: CSAIYSTGSNQPQHF.